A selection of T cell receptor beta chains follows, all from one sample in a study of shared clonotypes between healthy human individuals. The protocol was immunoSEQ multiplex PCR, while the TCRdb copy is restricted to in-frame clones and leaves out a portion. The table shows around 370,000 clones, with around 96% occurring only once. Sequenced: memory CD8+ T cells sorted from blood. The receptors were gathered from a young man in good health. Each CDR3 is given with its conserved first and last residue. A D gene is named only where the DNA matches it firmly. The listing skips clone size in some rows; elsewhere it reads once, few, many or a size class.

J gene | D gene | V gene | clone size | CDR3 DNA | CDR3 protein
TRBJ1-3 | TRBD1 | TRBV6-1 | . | TGTGCCAGCACACAGGGGCCCAGTGGAGAAAACACCATATATTTT | CASTQGPSGENTIYF
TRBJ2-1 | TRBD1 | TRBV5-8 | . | TGTGCCAGCAGCTGGAGGGACAGGGCTTTATACAATGAGCAGTTCTTC | CASSWRDRALYNEQFF
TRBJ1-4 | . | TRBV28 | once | TGTGCCAGCAGTTTATATCGGGAGGGCGAAAAACTGTTTTTT | CASSLYREGEKLFF
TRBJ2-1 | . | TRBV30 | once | TGTGCCTGGAGTGTTCTCGACGGGGCTTACAGGGCACCCCTCAATGAGCAGTTCTTC | CAWSVLDGAYRAPLNEQFF
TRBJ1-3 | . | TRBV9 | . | TGTGCCAGCAGCCCTCAACCAGGGATGCGAGGAAACACCATATATTTT | CASSPQPGMRGNTIYF
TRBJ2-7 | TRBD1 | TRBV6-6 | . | TGTGCCAGCGTGGACAGGCGTCGGGCCTACGAGCAGTACTTC | CASVDRRRAYEQYF
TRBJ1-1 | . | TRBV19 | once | TGTGCCAGTAGCGGGGTCATGAACACTGAAGCTTTCTTT | CASSGVMNTEAFF
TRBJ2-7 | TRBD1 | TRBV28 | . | TGTGCCAGCAGTACCCGTCGGACAGGGGCCTACGAGCAGTACTTC | CASSTRRTGAYEQYF
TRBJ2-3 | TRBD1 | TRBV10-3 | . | TGTGCCATCAGGGGACAGGGGGCGATCTCAGATACGCAGTATTTT | CAIRGQGAISDTQYF
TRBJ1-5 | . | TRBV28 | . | TGTGCCAGCAGTTTACGGGTACAGCCCCAGCATTTT | CASSLRVQPQHF
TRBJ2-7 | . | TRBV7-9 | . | TGTGCCAGCAGCTTATCCAGCGGCTACGAGCAGTACTTC | CASSLSSGYEQYF
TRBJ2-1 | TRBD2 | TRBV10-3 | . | TGTGCCACCACAAGGATGTTCGCTAGCGGGAGACGGGACAATGAGCAGTTCTTC | CATTRMFASGRRDNEQFF
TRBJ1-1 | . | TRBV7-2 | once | TGTGCCAGCAGCCCCACACGCACTGAAGCTTTCTTT | CASSPTRTEAFF
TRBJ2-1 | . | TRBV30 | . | TGTGCCTGGAGGGCCCTTAGCCGAGGTGCCGGTGAGCAGTTCTTC | CAWRALSRGAGEQFF
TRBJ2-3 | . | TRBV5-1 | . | TGCGCCAGCAGTTCCGGGACACCTACAGATACGCAGTATTTT | CASSSGTPTDTQYF
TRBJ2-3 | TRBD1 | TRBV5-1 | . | TGCGCCAGCAGCTTCGCCCAGGGGGCACGAGATACGCAGTATTTT | CASSFAQGARDTQYF
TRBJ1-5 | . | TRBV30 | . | TGTGCCTGGAGTGTACAGAACAATCAGCCCCAGCATTTT | CAWSVQNNQPQHF
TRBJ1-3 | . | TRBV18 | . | TGTGCCAGCTCACCAGACTTCTCTGGAAACACCATATATTTT | CASSPDFSGNTIYF
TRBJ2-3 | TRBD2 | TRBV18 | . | TGTGCCAGCTCACGATTAGGACTAGCGGGCCGCACAGATACGCAGTATTTT | CASSRLGLAGRTDTQYF
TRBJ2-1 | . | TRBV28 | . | TGTGCCAGCAGCCCAATCCTCGGGCGGAGCAATGAGCAGTTCTTC | CASSPILGRSNEQFF
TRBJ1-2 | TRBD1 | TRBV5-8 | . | TGTGCCAGCAGCTTGGCCCCCGGGACAGTGTGGGGCTACACCTTC | CASSLAPGTVWGYTF
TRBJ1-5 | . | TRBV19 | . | TGTGCCAGTACTAATAGAGTATGGGGGGCTAGTCAGCCCCAGCATTTT | CASTNRVWGASQPQHF
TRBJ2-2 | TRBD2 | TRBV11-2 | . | TGTGCCAGCAGCTTTGGAGCGGGAGGGGTTGTCGGGGAGCTGTTTTTT | CASSFGAGGVVGELFF
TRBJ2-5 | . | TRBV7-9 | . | TGTGCCAGCAGCTTAGCGCTTTGGCGGGAAGAGACCCAGTACTTC | CASSLALWREETQYF
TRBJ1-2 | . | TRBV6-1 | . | TGTGCCAGCAGTCATGGGGGTCCCTATGGCTACACCTTC | CASSHGGPYGYTF
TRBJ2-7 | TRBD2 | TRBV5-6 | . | TGTGCCAGCAGCTTCCAGGCTAGCGGGTTCCACGAGCAGTACTTC | CASSFQASGFHEQYF
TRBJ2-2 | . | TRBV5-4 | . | TGTGCCAGCAGTCCACAGAACACCGGGGAGCTGTTTTTT | CASSPQNTGELFF
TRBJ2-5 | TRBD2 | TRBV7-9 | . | TGTGCCAGCAGCGAAGGACTAGCGGGAGGGGAAGAGACCCAGTACTTC | CASSEGLAGGEETQYF
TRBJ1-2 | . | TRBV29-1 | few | TGCAGCGTTGAAGACGCGGAGGGCTACACCTTC | CSVEDAEGYTF
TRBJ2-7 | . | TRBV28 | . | TGTGCCAGCAGTCCCCCCCTCTACGAGCAGTACTTC | CASSPPLYEQYF
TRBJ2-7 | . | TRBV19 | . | TGTGCCAGTGGCGGTGGCTACGAGCAGTACTTC | CASGGGYEQYF
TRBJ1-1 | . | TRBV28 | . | TGTGCCAGCCGACGACAGGAGGGTTTAGGAGGAAACACTGAAGCTTTCTTT | CASRRQEGLGGNTEAFF
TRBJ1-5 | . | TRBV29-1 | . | TGCAGCGTTAAGTTCGGTTCAAGCGGGAATCAGCCCCAGCATTTT | CSVKFGSSGNQPQHF
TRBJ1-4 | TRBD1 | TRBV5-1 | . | TGCGCCAGCAGCTTAACAGGGGGGATAAATGAAAAACTGTTTTTT | CASSLTGGINEKLFF
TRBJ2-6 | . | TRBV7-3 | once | TGTGCCAGCTCGACAGACCACTCTGGGGCCAACGTCCTGACTTTC | CASSTDHSGANVLTF
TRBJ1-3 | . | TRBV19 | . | TGTGCCAGCGCGTCCATACCGGGAAACACCATATATTTT | CASASIPGNTIYF
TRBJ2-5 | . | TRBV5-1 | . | TGCGCCAGCAGCGCAACTGCAAACCAGTACCAAGAGACCCAGTACTTC | CASSATANQYQETQYF
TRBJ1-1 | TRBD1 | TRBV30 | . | TGTGCCTGGAGTAGTTTGACAGGGCGTGCTGAAGCTTTCTTT | CAWSSLTGRAEAFF
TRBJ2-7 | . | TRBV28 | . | TGTGCCAGCACCCTAGACGGGCCAGACCTCTACGAGCAGTACTTC | CASTLDGPDLYEQYF
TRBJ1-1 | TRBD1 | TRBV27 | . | TGTGCCAGCCTAAGACAGGGCCCTATGAACACTGAAGCTTTCTTT | CASLRQGPMNTEAFF
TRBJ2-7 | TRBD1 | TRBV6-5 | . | TGTGCCAGCAGTTACTCTCGACAGGGGAGCTACGAGCAGTACTTC | CASSYSRQGSYEQYF
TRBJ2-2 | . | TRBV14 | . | TGTGCCAGCAGCCAAGGACTGGGGGCGGGAGTTTCCGGGGAGCTGTTTTTT | CASSQGLGAGVSGELFF
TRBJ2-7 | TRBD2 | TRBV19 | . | TGTGCCAGTAGTAATCGAGCGGGAGCAAAGGGGCAGTACTTC | CASSNRAGAKGQYF
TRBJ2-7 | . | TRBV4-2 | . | TGTGCCAGCAGCCAAGAAATGGGGTCTCGAAACTACGAGCAGTACTTC | CASSQEMGSRNYEQYF
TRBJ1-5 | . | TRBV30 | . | TGTGCCTGGAGCCGGGGTAGCAATCAGCCCCAGCATTTT | CAWSRGSNQPQHF
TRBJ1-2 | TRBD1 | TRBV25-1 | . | TGTGCCAGCAGTGGGAACAGGGGCGCAGGCTACACCTTC | CASSGNRGAGYTF